These T cell receptor beta chains were read from a single sample in a study of blood T cell repertoires in COVID-19. Profiled with immunoSEQ multiplex PCR; TCRdb holds only in-frame clones, not every one. The sample includes under 250,000 clones, about four fifths of them seen just once. What was sequenced was peripheral blood. The source of these receptors is a man aged 50 to 59 with acute or convalescent COVID-19. Both conserved end residues are part of each CDR3. Fields, in order: V gene, J gene, D gene, clone size, CDR3 DNA, CDR3 protein. The D gene is left open where the match is weak. Not all rows give a size; the values are once, few, many and, for expanded clones, a class.

V: TRBV6-5; J: TRBJ2-3; D: TRBD2; size: few; DNA: TGTGCATCCGGGACTAACACAGATACGCAGTATTTT; CDR3: CASGTNTDTQYF
V: TRBV28; J: TRBJ2-2; D: .; size: .; DNA: TGTGCCAGCACCGTAAACGAGGGGGAGCTGTTTTTT; CDR3: CASTVNEGELFF
V: TRBV27; J: TRBJ1-4; D: .; size: .; DNA: TGTGCCAGCAGTTTAAGCGGGACGTCGGATGAAAAACTGTTTTTT; CDR3: CASSLSGTSDEKLFF
V: TRBV7-8; J: TRBJ1-5; D: TRBD1; size: .; DNA: TGTGCCAGCAGCTTGACAGGGAGCGTTGACAGCAATCAGCCCCAGCATTTT; CDR3: CASSLTGSVDSNQPQHF
V: TRBV5-1; J: TRBJ2-7; D: .; size: .; DNA: TGCGCCAGCAGCTTGTTAGGGACACCGATCTACGAGCAGTACTTC; CDR3: CASSLLGTPIYEQYF
V: TRBV27; J: TRBJ1-5; D: TRBD1; size: .; DNA: TGTGCCAGCAGTCCAAGAGGAGGGGGCTTGAGCAATCAGCCCCAGCATTTT; CDR3: CASSPRGGGLSNQPQHF
V: TRBV6-5; J: TRBJ2-3; D: TRBD1; size: .; DNA: TGTGCCAGCAGATCAGGACAGGGGAGGGCAGATACGCAGTATTTT; CDR3: CASRSGQGRADTQYF
V: TRBV5-1; J: TRBJ1-2; D: .; size: once; DNA: TGCGCCAGCAGCTTACAGGGTTTAGGCTACACCTTC; CDR3: CASSLQGLGYTF
V: TRBV11-2; J: TRBJ2-5; D: TRBD1; size: few; DNA: TGTGCCAGCAGCCGAGACAGGGAGGAGACCCAGTACTTC; CDR3: CASSRDREETQYF
V: TRBV28; J: TRBJ1-2; D: TRBD1; size: .; DNA: TGTGCCAGCAGTTTTGGTGACAGGGGATTCTATGGCTACACCTTC; CDR3: CASSFGDRGFYGYTF
V: TRBV6-5; J: TRBJ1-1; D: .; size: .; DNA: TGTGCCACCCAGCGGCTTCGGAACACTGAAGCTTTCTTT; CDR3: CATQRLRNTEAFF
V: TRBV2; J: TRBJ1-1; D: TRBD1; size: once; DNA: TGTGCCAGCACCGCAGGGACAGTATTTACTGAAGCTTTCTTT; CDR3: CASTAGTVFTEAFF
V: TRBV6-6; J: TRBJ1-6; D: TRBD1; size: .; DNA: TGTGCCAGCAGTTACTCGGGGGACAGGGGTAATTCACCCCTCCACTTT; CDR3: CASSYSGDRGNSPLHF
V: TRBV7-9; J: TRBJ1-1; D: .; size: few; DNA: TGTGCCAGCATACTCCTGGGGGGGAGGAACACTGAAGCTTTCTTT; CDR3: CASILLGGRNTEAFF
V: TRBV12-3/TRBV12-4; J: TRBJ2-5; D: TRBD2; size: once; DNA: TGTGCCAGCAACCCTAGCGGGGGGAAGACCCAGTACTTC; CDR3: CASNPSGGKTQYF
V: TRBV18; J: TRBJ2-4; D: TRBD2; size: .; DNA: TGTGCCAGCTCACCACGGCAAGCGGGACGGGTAAACATTCAGTACTTC; CDR3: CASSPRQAGRVNIQYF
V: TRBV4-1; J: TRBJ2-7; D: .; size: .; DNA: TGCGCCAGCAGCGGGACAATCGACTCCTACGAGCAGTACTTC; CDR3: CASSGTIDSYEQYF
V: TRBV6-2/TRBV6-3; J: TRBJ2-7; D: .; size: .; DNA: TGTGCCAGCAGTCTGTTTTACGAGCAGTACTTC; CDR3: CASSLFYEQYF
V: TRBV6-5; J: TRBJ2-7; D: TRBD1; size: .; DNA: TGTGCCAGCAGTCGAGGGGGACAGGGAGCCTACGAGCAGTACTTC; CDR3: CASSRGGQGAYEQYF
V: TRBV11-2; J: TRBJ2-3; D: TRBD2; size: .; DNA: TGTGCCAGCAGCTTTGCAGCCGCTAGCGGGGGGGCCGCAGATACGCAGTATTTT; CDR3: CASSFAAASGGAADTQYF